This TCR beta chain stems from a study of T-cell reconstitution after alpha-beta-depleted transplantation in children. The study's findings and limits: At one year after transplant, newly produced T cells mostly accounted for T-cell counts and diversity. Roughly two months post-transplant, alpha-beta T cells reportedly originated from several hundred graft clones that had expanded.

Turning to this clonotype: Antigen: not known.

Unique molecular identifiers were incorporated during preparation of the TCRbeta library. TCRdb called the PCR reads again in MiXCR, with one record for every CDR3 protein. This sample has around 450,000 distinct CDR3 sequences, with approximately 42% found just once. Here the sequenced sample was PBMCs, taken before TCRalphabeta/CD19-depleted stem cell transplant. This TCR derives from a girl aged 2-9 years with aplastic anemia, due to receive a stem cell transplant.

The CDR3 sequence: CASGGLAGEQYF. CDR3 in DNA: TGCGCCAGCGGGGGACTAGCCGGCGAGCAGTACTTC. V gene TRBV4-1 combines with J gene TRBJ2-7; TRBD2 agrees at 9 bases. The CDR3 covers 12 residues. Germline CDR1 and CDR2: MGHRA and YSYEKL. After removal of 8 bases from V and 6 bases from J, the junction contained 5 bases not matched to a gene.